A selection of T cell receptor beta chains follows, all from one sample in a study of control samples from healthy donors and cancer patients. Generated by immunoSEQ multiplex PCR, the TCRdb table keeps only in-frame clones and is missing some. The sample carries roughly 93,000 clones, roughly nine tenths recorded once. The sequencing input was PBMCs. The receptors were sampled from a woman between 50 and 59 years old with colorectal cancer. CDR3s include the opening cysteine and the closing phenylalanine or tryptophan. The order of the fields is clone size, D gene, J gene, V gene, CDR3 protein, CDR3 DNA. A D gene is named only where the DNA matches it firmly. Clone size appears in some rows only: once, few, many, or a class for an expanded clone.

size: -
D: -
J: TRBJ1-1
V: TRBV14
CDR3: CASNYLLNTEAFF
DNA: TGTGCCAGCAATTACCTGTTGAACACTGAAGCTTTCTTT

size: once
D: TRBD1
J: TRBJ1-3
V: TRBV4-3
CDR3: CASSQDLPDRSLGNTIYF
DNA: TGCGCCAGCAGCCAAGATCTCCCGGACAGGTCCCTCGGAAACACCATATATTTT

size: -
D: -
J: TRBJ1-2
V: TRBV28
CDR3: CASSPPGTKNYGYTF
DNA: TGTGCCAGCAGTCCCCCCGGGACAAAAAACTATGGCTACACCTTC

size: few
D: -
J: TRBJ2-5
V: TRBV19
CDR3: CASRRQAGQETQYF
DNA: TGTGCCAGTAGAAGACAGGCCGGCCAAGAGACCCAGTACTTC

size: -
D: -
J: TRBJ2-1
V: TRBV5-1
CDR3: CASSFQDREAQFF
DNA: TGCGCCAGCAGTTTTCAAGACCGGGAAGCACAGTTCTTC

size: -
D: -
J: TRBJ2-1
V: TRBV5-5
CDR3: CASSLQGNSYNEQFF
DNA: TGTGCCAGCAGCTTACAGGGAAACTCCTACAATGAGCAGTTCTTC

size: -
D: TRBD1
J: TRBJ2-2
V: TRBV2
CDR3: CASTPGQGGTGELFF
DNA: TGTGCCAGCACCCCCGGACAGGGGGGCACCGGGGAGCTGTTTTTT

size: once
D: -
J: TRBJ1-1
V: TRBV11-3
CDR3: CASSLRLNTEAFF
DNA: TGTGCCAGCAGCTTAAGGTTAAACACTGAAGCTTTCTTT

size: -
D: -
J: TRBJ1-2
V: TRBV27
CDR3: CASSGGKGGYTF
DNA: TGTGCCAGCAGCGGGGGTAAGGGTGGCTACACCTTC

size: -
D: -
J: TRBJ1-1
V: TRBV19
CDR3: CASKGTLAGRAAEAFF
DNA: TGTGCCAGTAAGGGGACGCTAGCAGGGCGCGCGGCTGAAGCTTTCTTT

size: few
D: TRBD2
J: TRBJ2-1
V: TRBV2
CDR3: CASSEVWGGQNYEQFF
DNA: TGTGCCAGCAGTGAGGTCTGGGGGGGTCAAAACTACGAGCAGTTCTTC

size: -
D: -
J: TRBJ2-5
V: TRBV5-1
CDR3: CASSVPPQETQYF
DNA: TGCGCCAGCAGCGTCCCCCCTCAAGAGACCCAGTACTTC

size: -
D: -
J: TRBJ2-2
V: TRBV2
CDR3: CASRSGQSNTGELFF
DNA: TGTGCCAGCCGGTCAGGACAGTCGAACACCGGGGAGCTGTTTTTT

size: -
D: -
J: TRBJ1-6
V: TRBV6-4
CDR3: CASSDVANSPLHF
DNA: TGTGCCAGCAGTGATGTGGCTAATTCACCCCTCCACTTT

size: -
D: -
J: TRBJ2-3
V: TRBV12-1
CDR3: CSSSPPDTQYF
DNA: TGTTCCAGCAGCCCCCCCGATACGCAGTATTTT

size: -
D: -
J: TRBJ1-2
V: TRBV19
CDR3: CASSISGDGYTF
DNA: TGTGCCAGTAGTATATCAGGGGACGGCTACACCTTC

size: -
D: -
J: TRBJ2-4
V: TRBV4-3
CDR3: CASSQDRAKNIQYF
DNA: TGCGCCAGCAGCCAAGACAGAGCCAAAAACATTCAGTACTTC

size: -
D: -
J: TRBJ2-2
V: TRBV4-3
CDR3: CASSQEAFNTGELFF
DNA: TGCGCCAGCAGCCAAGAGGCATTCAACACCGGGGAGCTGTTTTTT

size: -
D: -
J: TRBJ2-1
V: TRBV19
CDR3: CASSITVVSYNEQFF
DNA: TGTGCCAGTAGCATAACGGTTGTGTCCTACAATGAGCAGTTCTTC

size: -
D: TRBD1
J: TRBJ1-4
V: TRBV5-5
CDR3: CASSSGQGSEKLFF
DNA: TGTGCCAGCAGCTCGGGACAGGGGAGCGAAAAACTGTTTTTT

size: -
D: -
J: TRBJ1-2
V: TRBV27
CDR3: CASSPGPLYGYTF
DNA: TGTGCCAGCAGTCCCGGGCCCCTCTATGGCTACACCTTC

size: once
D: TRBD1
J: TRBJ2-2
V: TRBV6-5
CDR3: CASRQDRANTGELFF
DNA: TGTGCCAGCAGGCAGGACAGGGCGAACACCGGGGAGCTGTTTTTT

size: -
D: -
J: TRBJ1-1
V: TRBV18
CDR3: CASSQGRGVPEAFF
DNA: TGTGCCAGCTCCCAGGGGAGGGGGGTCCCTGAAGCTTTCTTT

size: -
D: TRBD1
J: TRBJ1-1
V: TRBV12-3/TRBV12-4
CDR3: CASSLRGQSEAFF
DNA: TGTGCCAGCAGTTTGAGGGGGCAGAGTGAAGCTTTCTTT

size: -
D: -
J: TRBJ1-1
V: TRBV11-1
CDR3: CASSPGFVTEAFF
DNA: TGTGCCAGCAGTCCAGGGTTTGTAACTGAAGCTTTCTTT

size: once
D: TRBD1
J: TRBJ1-3
V: TRBV30
CDR3: CAWGQGTNTIYF
DNA: TGTGCCTGGGGACAGGGGACAAACACCATATATTTT

size: -
D: -
J: TRBJ2-3
V: TRBV19
CDR3: CASSMKGGAIDTQYF
DNA: TGTGCCAGTAGTATGAAAGGGGGGGCCATAGATACGCAGTATTTT

size: -
D: -
J: TRBJ1-5
V: TRBV9
CDR3: CASSVDPGQPQHF
DNA: TGTGCCAGCAGCGTAGATCCGGGTCAGCCCCAGCATTTT

size: -
D: -
J: TRBJ1-2
V: TRBV6-2/TRBV6-3
CDR3: CASSSWTRRTYGYTF
DNA: TGTGCCAGCAGTAGCTGGACCCGACGGACCTATGGCTACACCTTC

size: -
D: TRBD2
J: TRBJ2-3
V: TRBV19
CDR3: CASSISGGGDTQYF
DNA: TGTGCCAGTAGTATTAGCGGGGGGGGAGATACGCAGTATTTT

size: -
D: -
J: TRBJ2-3
V: TRBV15
CDR3: CATSPRGGARDTQYF
DNA: TGTGCCACCAGCCCCAGGGGCGGGGCCAGGGATACGCAGTATTTT

size: -
D: TRBD1
J: TRBJ2-2
V: TRBV9
CDR3: CASSLSTGGPAGELFF
DNA: TGTGCCAGCAGCCTCAGCACAGGGGGACCGGCCGGGGAGCTGTTTTTT

size: -
D: -
J: TRBJ1-1
V: TRBV19
CDR3: CASSAQGGTEAFF
DNA: TGTGCCAGTAGTGCACAGGGAGGGACTGAAGCTTTCTTT